This T cell receptor beta chain emerged from a study of shared clonotypes between healthy human individuals. Assay used: immunoSEQ multiplex PCR; TCRdb lists only in-frame clones, some missing. The sample includes 450,000 to 650,000 clones, around 81% of them seen just once. V was pared by 0 bases and J by 4 bases, with 5 bases between. The CDR3 runs to 13 residues. Germline lookup yields CDR1 MNHEY and CDR2 SVGAGI. This clone was counted a single time. The rearrangement uses TRBV6-5 and TRBJ2-3; no definite D call. The TCR sequence derives from a woman between 35 and 50 years old in good health. Some clones in this sample may be carry-over from other donors' samples. The specimen sequenced was PBMCs. The CDR3 DNA reads as TGTGCCAGCAGTTACTCGAAGTCAGATACGCAGTATTTT. This gives the protein CASSYSKSDTQYF.